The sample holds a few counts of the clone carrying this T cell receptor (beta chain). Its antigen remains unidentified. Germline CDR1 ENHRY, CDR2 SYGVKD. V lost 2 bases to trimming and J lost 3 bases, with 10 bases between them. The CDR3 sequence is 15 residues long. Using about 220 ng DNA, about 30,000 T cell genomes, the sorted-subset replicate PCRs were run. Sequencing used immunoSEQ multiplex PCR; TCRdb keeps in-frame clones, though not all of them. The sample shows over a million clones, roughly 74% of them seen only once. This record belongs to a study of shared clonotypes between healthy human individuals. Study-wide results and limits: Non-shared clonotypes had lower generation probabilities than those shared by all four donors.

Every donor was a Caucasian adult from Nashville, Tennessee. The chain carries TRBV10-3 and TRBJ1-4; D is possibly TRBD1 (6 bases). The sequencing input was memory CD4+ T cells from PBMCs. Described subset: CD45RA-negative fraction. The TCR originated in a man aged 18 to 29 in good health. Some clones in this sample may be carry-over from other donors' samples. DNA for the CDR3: TGTGCCATCAGTGAGAGGGGGGATTCTAATGAAAAACTGTTTTTT. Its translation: CAISERGDSNEKLFF.